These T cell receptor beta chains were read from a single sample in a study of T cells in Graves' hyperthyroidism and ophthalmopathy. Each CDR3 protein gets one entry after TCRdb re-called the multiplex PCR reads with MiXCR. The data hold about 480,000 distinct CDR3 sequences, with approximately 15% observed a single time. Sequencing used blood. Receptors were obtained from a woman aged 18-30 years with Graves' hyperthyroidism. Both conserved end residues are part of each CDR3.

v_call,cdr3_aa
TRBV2,CASSESAGPAYEQYF
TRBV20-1,CSARVAGFGAKNIQYF
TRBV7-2,CASSLPPANEQFF
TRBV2,CASSSDRAGTGELFF
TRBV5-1,CASSSPTRSYEQYF
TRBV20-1,CSAKGRTEAFF
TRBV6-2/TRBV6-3,CASSYGTLAGARQYF
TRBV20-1,CSARRNGPEAFF
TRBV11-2,CASSSGLAGVEQFF
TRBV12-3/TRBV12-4,CASSYRARGYGYTF
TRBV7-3,CASSLQGGLGVNTEAFF
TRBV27,CASSFQRTSGPWAGELFF
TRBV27,CASSLTTGGYGYTF
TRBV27,CASSGLAGLQETQYF
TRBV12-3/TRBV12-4,CASSLTAGGAFF
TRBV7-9,CASSYGGLYNEQFF
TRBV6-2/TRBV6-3,CASSYSSSGSTYEQYF
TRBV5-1,CASSLYGLIWDEQFF
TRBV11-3,CASSLRHQETQYF
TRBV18,CASSPVTDSGNTIYF
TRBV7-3,CASSLAGVSDTQYF
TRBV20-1,CSAIWRASGELFF
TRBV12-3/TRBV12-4,CASSRTSGIKAFF
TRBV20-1,CSASPLGLDTQYF
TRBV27,CASSLFGGGGYTF
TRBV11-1,CASSPGLTANTEAFF
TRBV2,CASNSQPSEANVLTF
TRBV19,CASSLQIGQRTPGAFF
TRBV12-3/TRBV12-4,CASSQGLGEQYF
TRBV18,CASSPASWGETQYF
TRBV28,CASSLSGHGYTF
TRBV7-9,CASSRTADNTEAFF
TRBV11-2,CASSLDSPNTGELFF
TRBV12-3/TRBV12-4,CASSDRGTGGNQPQHF
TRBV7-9,CASSLVAAGIHEQYF
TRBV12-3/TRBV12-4,CASSPNGWRNTEAFF
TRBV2,CASRLPLGGSGELFF
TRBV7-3,CASSPRTSGRVADTQYF
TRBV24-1,CATSDSIYNEQFF
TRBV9,CASSVDSGELFF
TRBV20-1,CSARDGGTSSYNEQFF
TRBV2,CASSGGDRNIQYF
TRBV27,CASIPLRGAGSEAFF
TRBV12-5,CASRPAGQGAYEQYF
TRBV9,CASSVPPDSRNTEAFF
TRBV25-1,CASSDVEGGMIGHEKLFF
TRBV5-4,CASSLQGGASNSPLHF
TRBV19,CASKGVDSGANVLTF
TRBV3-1,CASSQGGETEAFF
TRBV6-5,CASSYSRATSEKLFF
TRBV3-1,CASSQDQAPPYGYTF
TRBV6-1,CASGGSGWGTDTQYF
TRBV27,CASSSSFARGLDNYGYTF
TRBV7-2,CASSPGGGREETQYF
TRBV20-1,CSARDLRNSPLHF